This T cell receptor (beta chain) was recovered during a study of preoperative IRX-2 immunotherapy in early breast cancer. Using immunoSEQ multiplex PCR, the repertoire was profiled, and TCRdb retains in-frame clones only, with some absent. The top ten hold 6.4% of the sample, which has about 34,000 clones, about 95% seen once. Noted treatment: preoperative locoregional IRX-2 cytokine immunotherapy. Samples came from a phase Ib trial of preoperative locoregional IRX-2 cytokine immunotherapy. Germline CDR1 reads MGHDK; CDR2 reads SYGVNS. Unmatched junction bases numbered 5, after V lost 1 base and J lost 5 bases. CDR3 length equals 15 residues.

The clonotype comes from a human donor with breast cancer. The chain employs TRBV25-1 and TRBJ2-3, with TRBD1 matching 8 bases. The sample was acquired from a patient treated with IRX-2 immunotherapy. The CDR3 region is CASSELQGAQDTQYF. CDR3 sequence (DNA): TGTGCCAGCAGTGAATTGCAGGGGGCGCAAGATACGCAGTATTTT.